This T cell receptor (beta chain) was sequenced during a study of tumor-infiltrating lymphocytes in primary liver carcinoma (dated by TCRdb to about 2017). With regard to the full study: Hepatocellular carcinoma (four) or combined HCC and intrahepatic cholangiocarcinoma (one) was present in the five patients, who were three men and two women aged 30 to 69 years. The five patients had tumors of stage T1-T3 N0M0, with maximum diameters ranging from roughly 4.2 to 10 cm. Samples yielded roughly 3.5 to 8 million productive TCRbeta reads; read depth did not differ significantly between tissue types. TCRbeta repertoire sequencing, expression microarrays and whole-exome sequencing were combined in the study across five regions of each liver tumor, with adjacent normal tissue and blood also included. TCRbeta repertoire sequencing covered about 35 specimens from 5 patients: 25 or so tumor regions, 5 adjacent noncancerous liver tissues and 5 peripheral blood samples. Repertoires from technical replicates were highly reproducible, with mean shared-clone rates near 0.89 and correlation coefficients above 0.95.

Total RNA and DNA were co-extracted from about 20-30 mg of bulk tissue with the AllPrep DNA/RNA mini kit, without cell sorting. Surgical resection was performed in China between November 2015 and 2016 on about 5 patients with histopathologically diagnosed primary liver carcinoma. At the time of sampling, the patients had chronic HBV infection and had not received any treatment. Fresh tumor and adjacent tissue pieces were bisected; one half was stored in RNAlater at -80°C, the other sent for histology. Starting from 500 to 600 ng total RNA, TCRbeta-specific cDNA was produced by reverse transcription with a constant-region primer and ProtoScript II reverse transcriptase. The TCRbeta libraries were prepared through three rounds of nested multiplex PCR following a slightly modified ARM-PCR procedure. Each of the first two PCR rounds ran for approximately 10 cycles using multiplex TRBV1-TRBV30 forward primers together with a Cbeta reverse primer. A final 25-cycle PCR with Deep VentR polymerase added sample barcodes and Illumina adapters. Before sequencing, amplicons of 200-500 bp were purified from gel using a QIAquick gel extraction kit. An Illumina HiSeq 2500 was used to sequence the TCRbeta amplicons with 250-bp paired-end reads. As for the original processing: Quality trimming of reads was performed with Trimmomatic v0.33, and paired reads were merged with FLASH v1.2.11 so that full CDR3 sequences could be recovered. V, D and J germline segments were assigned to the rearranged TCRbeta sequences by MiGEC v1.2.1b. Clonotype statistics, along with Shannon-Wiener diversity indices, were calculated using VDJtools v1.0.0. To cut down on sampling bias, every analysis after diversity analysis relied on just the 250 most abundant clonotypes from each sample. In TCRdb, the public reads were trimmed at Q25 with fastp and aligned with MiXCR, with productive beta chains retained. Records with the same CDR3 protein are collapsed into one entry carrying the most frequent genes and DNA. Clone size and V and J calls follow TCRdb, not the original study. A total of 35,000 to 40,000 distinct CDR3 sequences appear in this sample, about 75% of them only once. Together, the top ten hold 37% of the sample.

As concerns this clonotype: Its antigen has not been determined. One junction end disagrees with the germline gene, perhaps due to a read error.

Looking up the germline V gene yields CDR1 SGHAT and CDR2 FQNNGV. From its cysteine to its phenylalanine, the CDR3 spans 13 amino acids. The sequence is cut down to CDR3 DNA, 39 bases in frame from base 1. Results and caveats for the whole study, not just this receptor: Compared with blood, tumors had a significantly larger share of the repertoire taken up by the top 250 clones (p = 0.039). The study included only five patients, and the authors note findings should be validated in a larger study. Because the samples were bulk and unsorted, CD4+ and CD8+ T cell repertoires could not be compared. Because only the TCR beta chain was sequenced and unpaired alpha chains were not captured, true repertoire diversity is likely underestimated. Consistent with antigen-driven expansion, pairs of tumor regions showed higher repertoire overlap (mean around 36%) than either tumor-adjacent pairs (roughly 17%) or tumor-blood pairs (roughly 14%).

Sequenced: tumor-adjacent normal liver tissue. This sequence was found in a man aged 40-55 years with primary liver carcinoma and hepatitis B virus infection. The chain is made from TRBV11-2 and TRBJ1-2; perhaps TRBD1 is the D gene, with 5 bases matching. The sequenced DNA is TGTGACAGCAGCCCCGGGACTCACTATGACTACACCTTC. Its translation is CDSSPGTHYDYTF.